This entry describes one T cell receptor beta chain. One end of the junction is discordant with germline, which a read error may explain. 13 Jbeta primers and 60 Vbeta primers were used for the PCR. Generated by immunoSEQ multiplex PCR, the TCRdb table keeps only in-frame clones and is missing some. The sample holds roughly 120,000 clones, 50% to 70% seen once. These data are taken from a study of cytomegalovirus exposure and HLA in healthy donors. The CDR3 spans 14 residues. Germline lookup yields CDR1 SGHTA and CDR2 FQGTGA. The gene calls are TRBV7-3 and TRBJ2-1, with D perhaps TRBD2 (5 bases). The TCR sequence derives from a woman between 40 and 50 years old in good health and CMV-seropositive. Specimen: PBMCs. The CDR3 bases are TGTGCCAGCAGTCGGACTGCCTCCCACAATGAGCAGTTCTTC. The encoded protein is CASSRTASHNEQFF.